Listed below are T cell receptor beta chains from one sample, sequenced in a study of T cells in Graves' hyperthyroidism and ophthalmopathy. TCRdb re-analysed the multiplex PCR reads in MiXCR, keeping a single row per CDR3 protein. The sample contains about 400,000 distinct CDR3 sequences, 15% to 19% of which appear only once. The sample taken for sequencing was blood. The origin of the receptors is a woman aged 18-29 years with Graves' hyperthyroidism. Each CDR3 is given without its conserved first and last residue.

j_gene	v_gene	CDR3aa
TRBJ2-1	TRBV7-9	ASSRGLAGSNEQF
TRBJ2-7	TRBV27	ASSLSWDLAGGPYEQY
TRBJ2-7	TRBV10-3	ALSNGTGEQY
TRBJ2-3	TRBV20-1	SAGTADTQY
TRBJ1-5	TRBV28	ASRQTGRNQPQH
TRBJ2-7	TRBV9	ASSAREGDRGTYEQY
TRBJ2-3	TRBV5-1	ASSGLAGVLRGTDTQY
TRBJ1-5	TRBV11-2	ASSLDRGGQPQH
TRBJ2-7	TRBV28	ASLGRGSPREQY
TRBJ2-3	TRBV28	ASRAQGAGTDTQY
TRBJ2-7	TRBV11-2	ASSLGYGSSYEQY
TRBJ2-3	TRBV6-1	ASSPVRGATDTQY
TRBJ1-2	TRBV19	ASSIDRTGFESYT
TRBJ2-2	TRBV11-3	ASRNRGRLTGELF
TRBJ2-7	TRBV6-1	ASRSGLAGGEQY
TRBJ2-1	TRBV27	ASSTSGRALNEQF
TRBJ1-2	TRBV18	ASSSDVSYGYA
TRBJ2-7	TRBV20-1	SARDYSIHGARGEQY
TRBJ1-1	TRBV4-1	ASSRNEGTVNTEAF
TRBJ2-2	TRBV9	ASSRRHEGSKGGLRELF
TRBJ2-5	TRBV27	ASSPLVAASGRATVY
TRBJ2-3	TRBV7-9	ASRAAVETDTQY
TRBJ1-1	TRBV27	ASSDLLSLGGTEAF
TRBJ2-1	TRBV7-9	ASSGPGTGKGEQF
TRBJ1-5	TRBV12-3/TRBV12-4	ASSDTGAGQPQH
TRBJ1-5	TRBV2	ASSGGTGRQPQH